This T cell receptor (beta chain) was recovered during a study of human T cells and chemical hapten exposure (dated by TCRdb to 2020 to 2022). General notes on the study: For sensitization, 2% DPC in acetone was applied to a roughly 2 cm by roughly 2 cm area of upper inner arm skin. Throughout the roughly 24-week study period, patients were also given weekly therapeutic DPC doses on the scalp. The study tracked peripheral blood TCR repertoire changes in vivo during primary and secondary sensitization to the hapten diphenylcyclopropenone (DPC) in alopecia patients. Blood samples were taken from patients before sensitization (week 0) and then at 2, 6 and about 24 weeks after DPC sensitization. Libraries were pooled for sequencing, and per-sample TCR yields varied mainly because of small differences in library volumes within the pool. Patch testing was done on the upper back using Finn chambers containing 0.01% DPC, and results were scored after 6 days according to International Contact Dermatitis Research Group standards. For TCR sequencing, blood came from 25 to 35 alopecia patients at anywhere from one to four time points (pre-sensitization, 2, 6 and 24 weeks). Alopecia areata with under or over 50% scalp involvement, alopecia totalis and alopecia universalis were represented in the patient cohort, which was mostly female. Summary of the overall study and its limitations: Expanded TCRs formed significantly more large CDR3 similarity clusters than pre-sensitization or healthy control sets, consistent with antigen-driven responses. DPC sensitization did not change the number of TCRs with a frequency above 1 in 1000, and there was no evidence of changes in global repertoire structure. A positive correlation was found between the number of PT1 expanded TCRs and patch test score, with significance reached at thresholds 8, 16 and 32 but not 4. Because all patients had alopecia, a presumed autoimmune disease, the immune response of the patients might differ from that of healthy individuals. Repeated subsampling changed both the strength of the expansion versus patch-test correlation and the threshold at which that correlation became significant.

Counted from cysteine to phenylalanine, this CDR3 has 13 amino acids. The kept DNA is CDR3 alone, 39 bases in frame from the first base. Trimming leaves V shorter by 6 bases and J shorter by 3 bases, with the junction holding 5 bases beyond the gene matches. From the germline V gene, CDR1 is MDHEN and CDR2 is SYDVKM. Library preparation attached unique molecular identifiers to individual cDNA molecules for quantitative, reproducible TCR counting. Both TCR alpha and TCR beta chains were sequenced from each blood RNA sample. Per the original workflow: The median number of TCRs per sample was roughly 98,000, ranging from roughly 20,000 to 700,000. The Decombinator software suite was used to annotate the V, J and CDR3 of the TCR reads. Every sample was subsampled to the same number of TCRs (28,000) for the PS versus PT1 abundance plots. Expanded TCRs were defined as absent before sensitization and observed at least eight times at the 2-week time point. Clones were called with MiXCR by TCRdb after fastp trimmed the public reads at Q25, and only in-frame beta chains were retained. All rows with the same CDR3 protein become a single entry with the most common DNA and genes. These V and J calls originate from TCRdb's pipeline instead of the authors' own analysis. The sample table holds a few thousand distinct CDR3 sequences, of which roughly half were seen once. The ten largest clones take up over 7.5% of the sample.

As to this clonotype: Its specific antigen is unknown. No base qualities exist here, and no much larger clone lies one base off it.

Read against the paper, the sample's treatment or condition label means: therapeutic diphenylcyclopropenone sensitization with weekly scalp DPC. At every patch-test visit, the blood draw took place before the patch test was put on. Patients were eligible if aged 18 to 70, diagnosed with alopecia and judged suitable for DPC therapy, and pregnant patients were excluded. Total RNA was isolated from unfractionated whole blood collected in Tempus Blood RNA tubes. The receptor comes from an adult with alopecia areata. Some clones in this sample may be carry-over from other donors' samples. This table probably holds off-target reads from a library built for another chain. This material consisted of whole blood, taken before DPC sensitization or 2, 6, or about 24 weeks after (not recorded which). The receptor chain draws on TRBV28 and TRBJ2-7; TRBD1 fits 7 bases in the junction. Here the CDR3 is given as CASSLGQVYEQYF. Here is the DNA: TGTGCCAGCAGCCTCGGACAGGTCTACGAGCAGTACTTC.